The count of the clone carrying this T cell receptor (beta chain) is one. CDR1 is SGHAT, CDR2 FQNNGV, per germline. The CDR3 has 12 residues. V was clipped by 5 bases and J by 6 bases, with 8 bases between them. Per the original methods: Cell counts per sample came from amplifying reference gene primers. Profiled with immunoSEQ multiplex PCR; TCRdb holds only in-frame clones, not every one. V and J calls and clone size are those listed in that table; D and trimming were worked out from the DNA. The sample contains 95,000 or so clones, about 84% of which appear only once. These data come from a study of blood T cell repertoires in COVID-19. For the study at large: Whether acute or convalescent, the COVID-19 samples came from the United States, Italy and Spain. Sample material is recorded as cDNA or gDNA derived from T cells, B-cell-depleted T cells, or PBMCs.

This sequence originates from a human donor in a cohort sampled during active COVID-19. The chain carries TRBV11-2 and TRBJ2-1; no clear D. The sample consisted of peripheral blood. CDR3 loop: CASSVVGNEQFF. DNA of the CDR3: TGTGCCAGCAGCGTCGTCGGCAATGAGCAGTTCTTC.